A selection of T cell receptor beta chains follows, all from one sample in a study of blood T cell repertoires in COVID-19. The protocol was immunoSEQ multiplex PCR, while the TCRdb copy is restricted to in-frame clones and leaves out a portion. The sample has roughly 120,000 clones, 86% seen once. Sequenced material: peripheral blood. These receptors originate from a human donor in a cohort sampled during active COVID-19. Both conserved end residues are part of each CDR3. Where a row states a size, it is once, few, many or the class of an expanded clone; other rows omit it.

V: TRBV5-1; length: 14; size: .; CDR3: CASSPPGPTDEQFF
V: TRBV15; length: 14; size: .; CDR3: CATSRTGFRGEQYF
V: TRBV9; length: 13; size: .; CDR3: CASSVSETYEQYF
V: TRBV12-5; length: 16; size: .; CDR3: CASGRRAGGFLNEQFF
V: TRBV20-1; length: 10; size: .; CDR3: CSASQRGYTF
V: TRBV19; length: 14; size: .; CDR3: CASSGTGVAHEQYF
V: TRBV6-5; length: 16; size: .; CDR3: CASSYYSRGSNQPQHF
V: TRBV28; length: 15; size: .; CDR3: CASRKTGTGRNEQYF
V: TRBV11-2; length: 18; size: .; CDR3: CASSLGETGGRAKNIQYF
V: TRBV27; length: 14; size: once; CDR3: CASSSESWDNEQFF